The source of this T cell receptor (beta chain) is a study of CD8+CD57+ T cells in acquired aplastic anemia. For the study at large: DNA per sorted CD4+ or CD8+ sample ranged about 0.19 to 30 ug, averaging around 3.2 ug.

The study profiled TCR beta VDJ and CDR3 using genomic DNA as template. TCRdb re-analysed the reads in MiXCR, keeping a single row per CDR3 protein. This table has some 120,000 distinct CDR3 sequences, almost 40% appearing once. The CDR3 has 11 amino acids. CDR1 is SGDLS, CDR2 YYNGEE, per germline. V lost 4 bases and J lost 8, with 9 bases in between. Study conclusions and caveats: Between the patient and control groups, CD8+ Simpson's diversity did not differ significantly.

By flow cytometry, patients selected for sequencing had shown an expansion of CD8+CD57+ cells. Each patient carried a diagnosis of severe acquired aplastic anemia. Patient blood was sampled before any therapy had been received. Details on this clonotype: Its antigen remains unidentified.

The sequencing sample was made of sorted CD4+, CD8+, or CD8+CD57+ T cells (not recorded which) from PBMCs. The chain has TRBV9 and TRBJ1-2; D not certain. This clonotype was obtained from a human donor with aplastic anemia. CDR3 nucleotides: TGTGCCAGCAGCACACTTAAAGGCTACACCTTC. It encodes CASSTLKGYTF.